The clone carrying this TCR beta chain showed up just once. Its target is not known. The authors took one heparinised blood draw, averaging approximately 120 mL, from each donor. This sample is part of a study of beta chain features in type 1 diabetes. Study as a whole: What patients shared with healthy donors was a similar profile of age, gender and cell yields.

All of the isolated RNA was reverse transcribed, so expressed TCRB transcripts were sequenced. About 3.57 million reads per sample were averaged for naive, central memory and regulatory samples. Assay used: immunoSEQ multiplex PCR; TCRdb lists only in-frame clones, some missing. This sample has 200,000 to 250,000 clones, with around 68% found just once. The germline CDR1 and CDR2 sequences are SGHTA and FQGNSA. Trimming cost V 1 base and J 2 bases, with 9 bases left between them. This CDR3 spans 14 amino acids. Study results and limitations: Naive, central memory and Treg TCRB repertoires seemed to resemble each other more closely in patients than they did in healthy donors.

Specimen: naive CD4+ T cells from blood. The chain uses TRBV7-2 and TRBJ2-7; no clear D gene. This receptor was taken from a man aged 30 to 45 in good health. Here the CDR3 DNA reads TGTGCCAGCAGCTTAGGCCCCAGTACCTACGAGCAGTACTTC. It specifies CASSLGPSTYEQYF.